This T cell receptor beta chain derives from a study of CD8 T cells in ankylosing spondylitis. This clonotype has a count of ten or more. Its matching antigen is unknown. The CDR3 is made up of 14 amino acids. Germline V gene lookup returns CDR1 SGHRS and CDR2 YFSETQ. Unmatched junction bases numbered 1, after V lost 0 bases and J lost 2 bases. The study's findings and limits: Researchers report that disease-linked clones proved CD8+ and relatively rare in peripheral blood. Eight highly homologous variants formed a TCR beta motif that appeared characteristic of ankylosing spondylitis blood. In ankylosing spondylitis patients, matched synovial fluid reportedly showed significant enrichment of disease-linked clones.

Construction of TCR beta libraries was performed using quantitative 5'-RACE with molecular barcodes. Via MiXCR, TCRdb re-called the 5' RACE reads, giving one row per CDR3 protein. Of around 430,000 distinct CDR3 sequences listed, roughly 15% are singletons. The chain employs TRBV5-1 and TRBJ2-5; 7 positions match TRBD2. The sequence was obtained from a male donor with ankylosing spondylitis. Sample: blood, either unsorted or a sorted T cell fraction (not recorded which). CDR3 bases: TGCGCCAGCAGCTTGGGACTAGCACAAGAGACCCAGTACTTC. Protein sequence: CASSLGLAQETQYF.